Sequencing of this TCR beta chain was carried out in a study of control samples from healthy donors and cancer patients. The CDR3 extends over 13 amino acids. V was clipped by 11 bases and J by 2 bases, with 15 bases between them. The protocol was immunoSEQ multiplex PCR, while the TCRdb copy is restricted to in-frame clones and leaves out a portion. The repertoire has 150,000 to 200,000 clones, around nine tenths of them found once; the top ten carry about 11%. Sequenced material: blood. This TCR was recovered from a man aged 30 to 39 in good health. The rearrangement uses TRBV12-3 or TRBV12-4 and TRBJ1-1; D ambiguous. CDR3 coding DNA: TGTGCCGGCTCGGTGGACGACAACACTGAAGCTTTCTTT. It specifies CAGSVDDNTEAFF.